The sequence of this TCR beta chain was determined in a study of T-cell memory formation after mild COVID-19. Study-level results: Several responding clones turned up in pre-infection memory, indicating that cross-reactive memory may have taken part. Second-wave clones that peaked on day 37 lacked confirmed SARS-CoV-2 specificity.

The TCR alpha and TCR beta cDNA libraries, bearing sample barcodes and UMIs, were generated by 5'RACE using constant-segment primers. Via MiXCR, TCRdb re-called the 5' RACE reads, giving one row per CDR3 protein. Here the sample spans about 160,000 distinct CDR3 sequences, roughly 31% being singletons. Comment on this clonotype: Its antigen is undetermined.

Trimming left V 5 bases short and J 1 base short, with 17 bases between. Germline CDR1 and CDR2: DFQATT and SNEGSKA (reference sequence). The CDR3 has 15 amino acids. The sequenced sample consisted of PBMCs or a T cell subset sorted from them (not recorded which). The sequence was obtained from an adult woman who had mild COVID-19 (a few samples of this study predate the infection). Cell type and time point are not known. This chain connects TRBV20-1 to TRBJ2-5; D perhaps matches TRBD2 (6 bases). The CDR3 DNA sequence: TGCAGTGCTTTTACCGAGCGGGTCGCCCAAGAGACCCAGTACTTC. The encoded protein is CSAFTERVAQETQYF.